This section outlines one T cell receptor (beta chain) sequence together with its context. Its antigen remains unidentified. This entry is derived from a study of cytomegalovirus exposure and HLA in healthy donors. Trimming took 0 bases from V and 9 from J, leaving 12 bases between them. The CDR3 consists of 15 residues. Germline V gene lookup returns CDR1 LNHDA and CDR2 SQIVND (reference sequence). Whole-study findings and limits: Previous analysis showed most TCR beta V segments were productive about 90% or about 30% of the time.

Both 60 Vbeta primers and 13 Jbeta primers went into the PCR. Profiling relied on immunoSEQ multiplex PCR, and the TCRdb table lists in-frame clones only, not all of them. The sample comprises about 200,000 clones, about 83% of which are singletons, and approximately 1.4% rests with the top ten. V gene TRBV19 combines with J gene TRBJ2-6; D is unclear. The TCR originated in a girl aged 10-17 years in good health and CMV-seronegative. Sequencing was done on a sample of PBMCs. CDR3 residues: CASSIDGRSYNVLTF. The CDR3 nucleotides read TGTGCCAGTAGTATAGATGGGCGATCCTACAACGTCCTGACTTTC.